This TCR beta chain was sequenced in a study of shared clonotypes between healthy human individuals. It was CD45RO-negative cells, positively selected for CCR7, that made up naive CD8 cells, with terminally differentiated effector memory CD45RA+ cells excluded. The CDR3 length is 15 residues. In germline, CDR1 is LNHDA, CDR2 SQIVND (reference sequence). V was pared by 3 bases and J by 6 bases, with 17 bases between. Assay: immunoSEQ multiplex PCR; the TCRdb copy retains only in-frame clones and omits some. Here the sample spans 650,000 to 800,000 clones, about 90% being singletons. The count of this clone is one.

The specimen sequenced was naive CD8+ T cells sorted from blood. The source of this sequence is a man between 25 and 39 years old in good health. V usage is TRBV19 and J usage is TRBJ1-2; unclear D gene. The CDR3 is CASSIHFPDGDGYTF. DNA for the CDR3: TGTGCCAGTAGTATTCATTTCCCGGACGGTGATGGCTACACCTTC.